Only a few counts were recorded for the clone carrying this T cell receptor (beta chain). What it binds is not known. TCRdb processed the PCR reads anew with MiXCR; each CDR3 protein has one entry. This table holds under 800,000 distinct CDR3 sequences, approximately 24% found once. This sample was taken from a study of molecular identifiers for immune sequencing clone quantification. Findings of the study overall: Clonotypes topping 20 RNA copies carried over 97% of effector molecules but under 1% of naive ones.

CDR1 is SGDLS and CDR2 is YYNGEE in the germline V gene. The CDR3 spans 16 residues. The V end lost 2 bases, the J end lost 7 bases, and 21 bases lay between the germline ends. J is TRBJ1-2 and V is TRBV9; TRBD1 might be the D (5 bases). Material: naive CD8+ T cells from blood, with Jurkat cell RNA spiked in. Subset here: FACS-sorted CD8+CD4-CCR7+CD45RA+ naive T cells. This TCR came from a human donor in good health. Some libraries in this study had Jurkat cell RNA spiked in. The CDR3 DNA sequence: TGTGCCAGCAGCGTGGGAGGCGGGGGAGAGGACGGTGGCTACACCTTC. Its protein is CASSVGGGGEDGGYTF. Full variable domain (outside the CDR3, taken from reference TRBV9 and TRBJ1-2): DSGVTQTPKHLITATGQRVTLRCSPRSGDLSVYWYQQSLDQGLQFLIQYYNGEERAKGNILERFSAQQFPDLHSELNLSSLELGDSALYFCASSVGGGGEDGGYTFGSGTRLTVV.